Below are 9 T cell receptor beta chains sequenced from a single sample in a study of blood T cell repertoires in COVID-19. The data were produced by immunoSEQ multiplex PCR, yet TCRdb's version contains in-frame clones alone and is incomplete. This sample has 84,000 or so clones; more than 65% occur once, and the top ten carry approximately 10%. Material for sequencing was peripheral blood. These receptor sequences come from a man aged 70 or older with acute or convalescent COVID-19.

The chain employs TRBV3-1 (or the pseudogene TRBV3-2) and TRBJ2-4; 7 positions match TRBD2. The germline V gene has CDR1 LGHDT and CDR2 YNNKEL (reference sequence). The length of the CDR3 is 17 residues. V trimming: 4 bases; J trimming: 1 base; junction bases outside the gene matches: 10. CDR3 loop: CASSLGAGRVAKNIQYF. The CDR3 region has the DNA TGTGCCAGCAGCCTAGGGGCGGGGAGGGTTGCCAAAAACATTCAGTACTTC.

The CDR3 region has the DNA TGTGCCAGCAGCTTAATTCAGGCAGGGAACACCGGGGAGCTGTTTTTT. This translates into CASSLIQAGNTGELFF. The chain employs TRBV7-6 and TRBJ2-2; the D is unclear. Germline V gives CDR1 SGHVS, CDR2 FNYEAQ. The CDR3 consists of 16 residues. V was trimmed by 2 bases and J by 1 base, leaving 11 bases between them.

The chain recombines TRBV29-1 with TRBJ1-2, with D unclear. The CDR3 has 12 amino acids. The germline V gene encodes CDR1 SQVTM and CDR2 ANQGSEA. Trimming shortened V by 3 bases and J by 2 bases, and 7 bases separated the two germline ends. In nucleotides, the CDR3 is TGCAGCGTTGATCCCGGGAACTATGGCTACACCTTC. Its protein product is CSVDPGNYGYTF.

This clone occurred once. The rearrangement links TRBV6-5 to TRBJ2-1; D is unresolved. V lost 6 bases, J lost 10 bases, and 16 bases lay in between. Germline V gene data show CDR1 as MNHEY and CDR2 as SVGAGI. The CDR3 runs to 13 residues. The CDR3 DNA sequence: TGTGCCAGCAGGCTCAAGACCTTCGGGGAGCAGTTCTTC. Translated: CASRLKTFGEQFF.

The chain employs TRBV5-5 and TRBJ2-3; TRBD2 might be the D (6 bases). CDR1 and CDR2 (germline): SGHKS, YYEKEE (reference sequence). Trimming left V 1 base short and J 5 bases short, with 11 bases between. The CDR3 consists of 14 residues. CDR3 nucleotides: TGTGCCAGCAGCTTGTATAGGGGAGGAGATACGCAGTATTTT. Translated: CASSLYRGGDTQYF. Filled out from reference TRBV5-5 and TRBJ2-3, the complete variable domain reads DAGVTQSPTHLIKTRGQQVTLRCSPISGHKSVSWYQQVLGQGPQFIFQYYEKEERGRGNFPDRFSARQFPNYSSELNVNALLLGDSALYLCASSLYRGGDTQYFGPGTRLTVL.

The chain recombines TRBV5-4 with TRBJ1-6; D is ambiguous. This CDR3 is 14 amino acids long. The germline CDR1 and CDR2 sequences are SGHNT and YYREEE (reference sequence). V was cut by 4 bases and J by 3 bases, with 8 bases left in between. CDR3 amino acids: CASSPGYYNSPLHF. The CDR3 DNA follows: TGTGCCAGCAGCCCGGGTTACTATAATTCACCCCTCCACTTT.

The rearrangement joins TRBV9 to TRBJ1-6; 7 nucleotides match TRBD1. CDR3 size: 15 residues. The germline V gene encodes CDR1 SGDLS and CDR2 YYNGEE. Trimming at V came to 4 bases and at J to 5 bases, leaving 6 bases not matched to a gene. CDR3 in amino acids: CASSPGTANNSPLHF. The CDR3 DNA follows: TGTGCCAGCAGCCCAGGGACAGCCAATAATTCACCCCTCCACTTT.

The CDR3 coding sequence is TGTGCCAGCAGCACAGGGACCCAGGGCCAGCCCCAGCATTTT. Residues: CASSTGTQGQPQHF. V is TRBV7-2 and J is TRBJ1-5; D might be TRBD1 (6 bases). Trimming removed 5 bases from V and 7 bases from J, with 15 bases in between. CDR3 length: 14 residues. Germline V gene lookup returns CDR1 SGHTA and CDR2 FQGNSA.

The gene calls are TRBV3-1 (or the pseudogene TRBV3-2) and TRBJ2-3; TRBD1 agrees at 9 bases. After removal of 4 bases from V and 5 bases from J, the junction contained 7 bases not matched to a gene. Germline lookup yields CDR1 LGHDT and CDR2 YNNKEL (reference sequence). CDR3 size: 15 residues. For the CDR3, the DNA is TGTGCCAGCAGCCCACCGGGACAGGGCAAAGATACGCAGTATTTT. Translating it yields CASSPPGQGKDTQYF.